This T cell receptor beta chain was captured in a study of beta chain features in type 1 diabetes. Reverse transcribing all isolated RNA meant expressed TCRB transcripts were sequenced. Sequenced by immunoSEQ multiplex PCR; TCRdb stores in-frame clones only, minus some. The data show approximately 200,000 clones, 9.6% seen once. This clone showed up just once. The receptor comes from a woman aged 18-35 years in good health. The sequenced material came from naive CD4+ T cells from blood.

Here the CDR3 reads CASSESGDEQYF. CDR3 in DNA: TGCGCCAGCAGTGAGTCAGGGGACGAGCAGTACTTC. The chain recombines TRBV10-1 with TRBJ2-7, with a tentative D call TRBD1 (5 bases). With 0 bases removed from V and 5 bases from J, the gap between germline ends came to 5 bases. Germline-derived CDR1 and CDR2 are WNHNN and SYGVQD (reference sequence). The CDR3 length is 12 residues.